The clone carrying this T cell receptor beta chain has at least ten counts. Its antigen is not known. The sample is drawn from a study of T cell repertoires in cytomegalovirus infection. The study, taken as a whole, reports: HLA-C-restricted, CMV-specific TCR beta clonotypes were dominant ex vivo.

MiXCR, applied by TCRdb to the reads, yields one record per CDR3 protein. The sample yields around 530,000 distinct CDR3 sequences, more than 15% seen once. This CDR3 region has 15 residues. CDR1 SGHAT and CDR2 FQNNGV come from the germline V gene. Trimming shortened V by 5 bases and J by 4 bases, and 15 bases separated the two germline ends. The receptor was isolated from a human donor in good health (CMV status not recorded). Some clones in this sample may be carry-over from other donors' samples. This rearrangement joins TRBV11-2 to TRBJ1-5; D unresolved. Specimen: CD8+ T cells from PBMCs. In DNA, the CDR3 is TGTGCCAGCAGCCCCTTTGTCGGGCCTAATCAGCCCCAGCATTTT. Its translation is CASSPFVGPNQPQHF.